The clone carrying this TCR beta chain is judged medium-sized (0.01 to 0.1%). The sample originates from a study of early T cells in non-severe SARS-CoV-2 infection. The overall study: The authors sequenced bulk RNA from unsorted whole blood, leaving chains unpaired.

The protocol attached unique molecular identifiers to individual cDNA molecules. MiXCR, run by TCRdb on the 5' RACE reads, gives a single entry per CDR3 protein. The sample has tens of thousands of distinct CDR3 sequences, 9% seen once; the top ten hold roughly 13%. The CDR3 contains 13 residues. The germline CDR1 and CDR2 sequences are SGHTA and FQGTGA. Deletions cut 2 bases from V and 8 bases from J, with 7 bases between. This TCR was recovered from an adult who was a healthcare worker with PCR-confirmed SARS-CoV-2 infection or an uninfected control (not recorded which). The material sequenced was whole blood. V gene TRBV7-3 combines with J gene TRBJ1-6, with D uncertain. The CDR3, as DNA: TGTGCCAGCAGCTTATATCTGGATTCACCCCTCCACTTT. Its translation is CASSLYLDSPLHF.